The entry below gives a single T cell receptor (beta chain) sequence along with its context. No antigen is known for it. TCRdb reanalysed the reads using MiXCR and keeps one entry per CDR3 protein. There are about 60,000 distinct CDR3 sequences in the sample; about a third occur only once, and about 74% lies in the top ten. This sample is part of a study of T cell repertoires in cytomegalovirus infection. Overall study context: Public signatures in TCR beta pointed to CMV infection and matching HLA type.

The study, taken as a whole, reports: The ex vivo response was dominated by HLA-C-restricted CMV-specific TCR beta clonotypes.

Deletions cut 3 bases from V and 5 bases from J, with 13 bases between. CDR1 is SGHTA, CDR2 FQGNSA, per germline. This CDR3 contains 14 residues. The source is a human donor in good health (CMV status not recorded). Some clones in this sample may be carry-over from other donors' samples. The genes are TRBV7-2 and TRBJ1-1; possibly TRBD1 for D (6 bases). The specimen sequenced was PBMCs, sequenced either directly or after in vitro stimulation (not recorded which). The CDR3 region has the DNA TGTGCCAGCAGCTTGAGAGGGGGGGGTACTGAAGCTTTCTTT. Protein product: CASSLRGGGTEAFF.